The entry below describes one T cell receptor (beta chain). The source of the sample is a study of technical replicates of blood from several donors. The protocol was immunoSEQ multiplex PCR, while the TCRdb copy is restricted to in-frame clones and leaves out a portion. The sample lists about 13,000 clones; 65% to 90% were seen once. CDR3 length: 13 residues. Per germline, CDR1 SNHLY and CDR2 FYNNEI. V was clipped by 5 bases and J by 5 bases; unmatched bases: 3. This clonotype was obtained from a human donor in good health. The sequenced material came from PBMCs. This rearrangement joins TRBV2 to TRBJ2-1, with 7 nucleotides matching TRBD2. Here the CDR3 reads CASSRDYHNEQFF. In DNA, the CDR3 is TGTGCCAGCAGTAGGGACTACCACAATGAGCAGTTCTTC.